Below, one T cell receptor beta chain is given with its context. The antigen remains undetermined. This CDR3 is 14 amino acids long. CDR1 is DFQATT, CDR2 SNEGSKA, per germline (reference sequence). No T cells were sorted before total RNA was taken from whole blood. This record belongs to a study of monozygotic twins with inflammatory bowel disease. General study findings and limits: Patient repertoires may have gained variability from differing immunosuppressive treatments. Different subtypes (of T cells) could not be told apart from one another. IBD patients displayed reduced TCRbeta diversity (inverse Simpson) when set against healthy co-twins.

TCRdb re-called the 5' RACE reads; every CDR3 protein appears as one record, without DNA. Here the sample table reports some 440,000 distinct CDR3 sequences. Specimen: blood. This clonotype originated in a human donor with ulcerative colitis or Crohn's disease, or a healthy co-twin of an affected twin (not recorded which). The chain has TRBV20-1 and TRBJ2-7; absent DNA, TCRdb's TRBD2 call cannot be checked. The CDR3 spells CSARGGSGSYEQYF.